The T cell receptor beta chain under discussion was sequenced for a study of OX40 agonist ivuxolimab in advanced cancers. Study-level information: Partial responses were seen in three patients, one with hepatocellular carcinoma and two with cutaneous melanoma. Findings and limits, study-wide: At 0.1 to 3.0 mg/kg and by week 6, clonal expansion occurred in CD4+ and CD8+ blood T cells. Partial responders treated at 0.1-3.0 mg/kg exhibited clonal expansion among the lowest measured. The work left the antigen specificity of expanded peripheral T cells undetermined.

To note about this clone: Its cognate antigen is unknown.

The data were produced by immunoSEQ multiplex PCR, yet TCRdb's version contains in-frame clones alone and is incomplete. The profile covers about 80,000 clones, with roughly 90% appearing a single time and about 8.6% taken by the ten largest. CDR3 length: 14 amino acids. V dropped 4 bases and J dropped 6; count of bases not matched to a gene: 4. Germline V gene data show CDR1 as SEHNR and CDR2 as FQNEAQ (reference sequence). The sequences come from CD4+ or CD8+ T cells sorted from blood, collected in a trial of the OX40 agonist ivuxolimab. This sequence originates from an adult with an advanced solid tumor such as melanoma, head and neck, liver or kidney cancer. The chain links TRBV7-9 to TRBJ1-5; 9 nucleotides line up with TRBD1. The CDR3: CASSWGQGSQPQHF. The CDR3 DNA is TGTGCCAGCAGCTGGGGACAGGGAAGTCAGCCCCAGCATTTT.